This T cell receptor beta chain appears in the sequencing data of a study of cytomegalovirus exposure and HLA in healthy donors. A multiplex PCR was run with 60 Vbeta primers and 13 Jbeta primers. TCRdb keeps only in-frame clones here, not all; method: immunoSEQ multiplex PCR. The sample has 63,000 or so clones; roughly 77% are singletons. Overall study results and limits: In a later analysis, donors in an Asian-associated ancestry cluster reportedly had fewer N-insertions in productive TCRs than the cohort mean. There were some V segments, including TRBV6-2 and TRBV6-3, excluded as indistinguishable. The availability of immune exposure information extended only to CMV serostatus.

Note on this clone: As yet, its antigen is unknown.

Germline CDR1 reads MNHNY; CDR2 reads SVGAGI (reference sequence). After removal of 2 bases from V and 9 bases from J, the junction contained 6 bases not matched to a gene. The length of the CDR3 is 15 residues. The sequence was obtained from a woman aged 25 to 39 in good health and CMV-seronegative. Sample: PBMCs. The chain uses TRBV6-6 and TRBJ2-1, with TRBD2 identical over 11 bases. The CDR3 region has the DNA TGTGCCAGCAGTTACACTCTAGCGGGAGGTGTTGAGCAGTTCTTC. It translates to CASSYTLAGGVEQFF.